This TCR beta chain comes out of a study of blood T cell repertoires in COVID-19. Study-wide context: The United States, Italy and Spain supplied acute and convalescent COVID-19 samples.

J gave up 5 bases and V 5 bases, and 6 bases lay outside the gene matches. Germline V gene lookup returns CDR1 MNHEY and CDR2 SMNVEV (reference sequence). This CDR3 has 14 residues. Sequencing was performed with immunoSEQ multiplex PCR; in TCRdb, only in-frame clones are kept and a portion is missing. The sample has 200,000 to 250,000 clones, approximately 85% seen once. Material: peripheral blood. The chain joins TRBV27 to TRBJ1-1, with TRBD1 matching 9 bases. This sequence originates from a woman aged 70-85 years with acute or convalescent COVID-19. As DNA, the CDR3 is TGTGCCAGCAGTCCGGGACAGGGTGAGACTGAAGCTTTCTTT. It encodes CASSPGQGETEAFF.